The present T cell receptor (beta chain) was sequenced within a study of PD-1 blockade in mismatch repair-deficient tumors. Study as a whole: Patients had approximately 12 mismatch repair-deficient cancer types and were previously treated and progressing. Study-level findings and limits: Tumor-resident clones, often undetectable pretreatment in blood, expanded then contracted after pembrolizumab.

Mismatch repair deficiency was confirmed in all patients, by PCR or immunohistochemistry. A few pembrolizumab responders had their TCRs sequenced. Germline CDR1 reads SGHVS; CDR2 reads FNYEAQ. This CDR3 contains 15 residues. V dropped 4 bases and J dropped 9; count of bases not matched to a gene: 9. On this clone itself: Antigen specificity is unknown.

The repertoire was sequenced with immunoSEQ multiplex PCR; TCRdb's copy has only in-frame clones and lacks some. There are 40,000 to 60,000 clones in the sample; over 70% occur only once, and less than 9% lies in the top ten. The receptor was derived from an adult with mismatch repair-deficient cancer. This rearrangement joins TRBV7-6 to TRBJ2-4; 10 positions match TRBD1. The source was peripheral blood, collected roughly 20 weeks after starting pembrolizumab. The CDR3 DNA sequence: TGTGCCAGCAGCTCCGTATCCGGGACAGGGGTCATTCAGTACTTC. Translated, it gives CASSSVSGTGVIQYF.